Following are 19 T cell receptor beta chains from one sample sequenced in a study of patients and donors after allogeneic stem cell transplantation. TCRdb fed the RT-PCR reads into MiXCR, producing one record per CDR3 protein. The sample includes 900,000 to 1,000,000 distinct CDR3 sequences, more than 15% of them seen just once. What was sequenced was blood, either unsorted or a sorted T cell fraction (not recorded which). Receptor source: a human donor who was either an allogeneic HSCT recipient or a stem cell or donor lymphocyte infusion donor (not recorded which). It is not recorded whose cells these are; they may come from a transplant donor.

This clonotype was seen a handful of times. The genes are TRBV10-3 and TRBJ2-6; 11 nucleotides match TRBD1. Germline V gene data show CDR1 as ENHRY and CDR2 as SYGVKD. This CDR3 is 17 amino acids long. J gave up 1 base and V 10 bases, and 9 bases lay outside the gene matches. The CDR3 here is CATLNGQGASGANVLTF. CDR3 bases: TGTGCCACCCTGAATGGACAGGGGGCGTCTGGGGCCAACGTCCTGACTTTC.

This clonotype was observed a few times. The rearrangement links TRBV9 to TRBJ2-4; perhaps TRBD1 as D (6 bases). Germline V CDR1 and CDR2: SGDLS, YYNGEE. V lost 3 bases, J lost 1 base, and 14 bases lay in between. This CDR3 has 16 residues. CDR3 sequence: CASSDADDRAKNIQYF. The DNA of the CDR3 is TGTGCCAGCAGCGACGCCGACGACAGGGCCAAAAACATTCAGTACTTC.

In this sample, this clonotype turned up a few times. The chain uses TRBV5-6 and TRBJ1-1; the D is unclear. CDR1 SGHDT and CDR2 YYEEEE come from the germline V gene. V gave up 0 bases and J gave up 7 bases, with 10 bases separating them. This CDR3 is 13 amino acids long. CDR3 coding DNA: TGTGCCAGCAGCTTGGGACGGCGCATTGAAGCTTTCTTT. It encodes CASSLGRRIEAFF.

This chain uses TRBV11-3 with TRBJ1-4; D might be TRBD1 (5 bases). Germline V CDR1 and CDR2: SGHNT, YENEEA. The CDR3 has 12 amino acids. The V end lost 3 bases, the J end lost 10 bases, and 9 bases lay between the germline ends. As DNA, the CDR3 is TGTGCCAGCAGCTTGACAGCGAGAAAACTGTTTTTT. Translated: CASSLTARKLFF.

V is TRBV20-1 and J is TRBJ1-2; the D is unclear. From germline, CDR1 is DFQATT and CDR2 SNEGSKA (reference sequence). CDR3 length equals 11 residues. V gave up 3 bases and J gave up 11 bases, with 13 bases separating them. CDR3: CSARTGISYTF. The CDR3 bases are TGCAGTGCTAGGACGGGAATCTCTTACACCTTC.

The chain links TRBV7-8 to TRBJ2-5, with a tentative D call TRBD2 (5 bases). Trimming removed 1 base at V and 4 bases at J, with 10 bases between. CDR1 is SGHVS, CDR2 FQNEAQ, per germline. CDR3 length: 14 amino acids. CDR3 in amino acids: CASSLVSGIETQYF. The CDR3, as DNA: TGTGCCAGCAGCTTAGTATCGGGGATAGAGACCCAGTACTTC.

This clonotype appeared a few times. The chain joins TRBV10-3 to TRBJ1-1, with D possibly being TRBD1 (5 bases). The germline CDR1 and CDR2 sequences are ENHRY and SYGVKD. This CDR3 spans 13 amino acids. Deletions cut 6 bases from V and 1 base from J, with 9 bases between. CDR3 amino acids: CAISVGGNTEAFF. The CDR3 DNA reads TGTGCCATCAGCGTTGGGGGGAACACTGAAGCTTTCTTT.

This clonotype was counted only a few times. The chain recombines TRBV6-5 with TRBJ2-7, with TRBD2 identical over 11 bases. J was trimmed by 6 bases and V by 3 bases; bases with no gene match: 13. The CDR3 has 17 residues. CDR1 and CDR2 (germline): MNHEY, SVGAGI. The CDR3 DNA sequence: TGTGCCAGCAGTTATGAACCGCGCCGACTAGCGGGGACCGAGCAGTACTTC. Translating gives CASSYEPRRLAGTEQYF.

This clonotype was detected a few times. In DNA, the CDR3 is TGTGCCAGCAGCCAGAGGGACAGGGGGCTCGACGAGCAGTACTTC. Protein: CASSQRDRGLDEQYF. This chain links TRBV3-1 with TRBJ2-7; 12 positions agree with TRBD1. The junction had 5 bases not matched to a gene; V was cut back by 3 bases and J by 5 bases. CDR3 length: 15 residues. In germline, CDR1 is LGHDT, CDR2 YNNKEL (reference sequence).

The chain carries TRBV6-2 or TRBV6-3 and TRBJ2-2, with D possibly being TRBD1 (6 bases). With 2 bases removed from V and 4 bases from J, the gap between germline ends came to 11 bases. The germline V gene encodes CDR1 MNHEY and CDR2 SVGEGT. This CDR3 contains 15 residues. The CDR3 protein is CASSYHLTGTGELFF. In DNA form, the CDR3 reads TGTGCCAGCAGTTACCACCTGACAGGCACCGGGGAGCTGTTTTTT.

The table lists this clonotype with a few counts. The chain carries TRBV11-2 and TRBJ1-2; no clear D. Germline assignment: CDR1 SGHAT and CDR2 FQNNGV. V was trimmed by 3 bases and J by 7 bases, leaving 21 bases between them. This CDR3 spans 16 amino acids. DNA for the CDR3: TGTGCCAGCAGCTTGTCTGTGGACCCCTCCGGCGGTGGCTACACCTTC. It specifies CASSLSVDPSGGGYTF.

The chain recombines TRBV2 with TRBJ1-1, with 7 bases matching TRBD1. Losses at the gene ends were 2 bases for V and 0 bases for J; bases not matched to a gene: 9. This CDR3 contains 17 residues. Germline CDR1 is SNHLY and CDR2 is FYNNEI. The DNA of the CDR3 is TGTGCCAGCAGTGAACCCCGCCCGGGACAGCTGAACACTGAAGCTTTCTTT. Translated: CASSEPRPGQLNTEAFF. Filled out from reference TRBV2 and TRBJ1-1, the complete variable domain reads EPEVTQTPSHQVTQMGQEVILRCVPISNHLYFYWYRQILGQKVEFLVSFYNNEISEKSEIFDDQFSVERPDGSNFTLKIRSTKLEDSAMYFCASSEPRPGQLNTEAFFGQGTRLTVV.

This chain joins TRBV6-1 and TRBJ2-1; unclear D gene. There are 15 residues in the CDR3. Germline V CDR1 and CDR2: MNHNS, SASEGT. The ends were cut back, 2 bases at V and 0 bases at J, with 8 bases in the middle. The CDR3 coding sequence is TGTGCCAGCAGTGAATGGCGTCCCTCCTACAATGAGCAGTTCTTC. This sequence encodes CASSEWRPSYNEQFF.

The CDR3 sequence: CASSFNAPYEQYF. Here the CDR3 DNA reads TGTGCCAGCAGTTTCAATGCTCCCTACGAGCAGTACTTC. The J gene is TRBJ2-7, the V gene TRBV12-3 or TRBV12-4; the D is unclear. The CDR3 contains 13 residues. V lost 3 bases and J 2 bases, leaving 8 bases between the germline ends.

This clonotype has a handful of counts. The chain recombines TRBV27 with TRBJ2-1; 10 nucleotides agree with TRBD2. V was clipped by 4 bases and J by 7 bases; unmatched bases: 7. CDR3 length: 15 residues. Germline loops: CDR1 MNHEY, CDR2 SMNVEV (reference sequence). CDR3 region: CASSSPSGSGNEQFF. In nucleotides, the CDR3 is TGTGCCAGCAGTTCTCCTAGCGGGAGTGGGAATGAGCAGTTCTTC.

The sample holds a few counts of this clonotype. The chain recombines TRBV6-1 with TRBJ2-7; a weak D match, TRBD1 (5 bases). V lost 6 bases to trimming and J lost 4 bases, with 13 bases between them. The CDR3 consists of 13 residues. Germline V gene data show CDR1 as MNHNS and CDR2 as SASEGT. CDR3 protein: CASSSGSVYEQYF. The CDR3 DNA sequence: TGTGCCAGCAGCTCAGGGTCGGTGTACGAGCAGTACTTC.

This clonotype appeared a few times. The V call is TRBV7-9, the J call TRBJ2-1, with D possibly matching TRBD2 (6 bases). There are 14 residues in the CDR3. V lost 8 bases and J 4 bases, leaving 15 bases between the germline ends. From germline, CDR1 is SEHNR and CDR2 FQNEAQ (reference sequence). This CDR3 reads CASFLSGEYNEQFF. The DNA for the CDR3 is TGTGCCAGCTTCCTTTCGGGGGAGTACAATGAGCAGTTCTTC.

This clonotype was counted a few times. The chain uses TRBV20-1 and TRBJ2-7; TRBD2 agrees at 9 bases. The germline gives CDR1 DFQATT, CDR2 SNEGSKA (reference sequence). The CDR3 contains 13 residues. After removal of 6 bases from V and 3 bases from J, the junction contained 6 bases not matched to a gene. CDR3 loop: CSAKRREGYEQYF. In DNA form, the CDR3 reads TGCAGTGCCAAGAGGCGGGAGGGCTACGAGCAGTACTTC.

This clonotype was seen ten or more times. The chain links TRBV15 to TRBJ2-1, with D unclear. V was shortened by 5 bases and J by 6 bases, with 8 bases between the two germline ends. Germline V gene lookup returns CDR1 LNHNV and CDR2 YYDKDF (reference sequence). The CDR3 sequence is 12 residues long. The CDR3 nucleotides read TGTGCCACCAGCCCAACCCCCAATGAGCAGTTCTTC. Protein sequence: CATSPTPNEQFF.